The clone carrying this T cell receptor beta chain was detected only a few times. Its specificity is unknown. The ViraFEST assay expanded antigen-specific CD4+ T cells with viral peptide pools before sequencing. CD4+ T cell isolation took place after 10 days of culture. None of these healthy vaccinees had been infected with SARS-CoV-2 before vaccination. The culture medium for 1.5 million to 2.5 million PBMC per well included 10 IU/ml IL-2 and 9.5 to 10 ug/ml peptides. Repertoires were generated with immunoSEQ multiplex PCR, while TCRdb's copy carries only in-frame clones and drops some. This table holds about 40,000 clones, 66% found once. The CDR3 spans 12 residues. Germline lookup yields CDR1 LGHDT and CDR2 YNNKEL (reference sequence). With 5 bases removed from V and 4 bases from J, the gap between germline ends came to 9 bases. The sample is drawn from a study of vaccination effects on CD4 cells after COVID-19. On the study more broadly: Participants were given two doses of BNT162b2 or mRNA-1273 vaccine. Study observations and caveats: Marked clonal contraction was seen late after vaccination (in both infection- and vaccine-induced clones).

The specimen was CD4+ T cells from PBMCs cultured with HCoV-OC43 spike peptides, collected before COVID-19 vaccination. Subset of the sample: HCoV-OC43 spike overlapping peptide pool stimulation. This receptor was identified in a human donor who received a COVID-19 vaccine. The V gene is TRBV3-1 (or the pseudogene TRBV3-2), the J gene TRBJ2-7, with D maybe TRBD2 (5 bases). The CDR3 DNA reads TGTGCCAGCAGCTCGGGATCTTACGAGCAGTACTTC. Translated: CASSSGSYEQYF.